This T cell receptor beta chain was sequenced in a study of blood T cells in healthy people across ages. The CDR3 is 16 amino acids. Germline V lookup: CDR1 SGHAT, CDR2 FQNNGV. Using a J-beta primer mix together with a sample-barcoded 5' primer, a second PCR was run for about 7 to 12 cycles. TCRdb reprocessed the 5' RACE reads with MiXCR, giving one entry per CDR3 protein. The data contain 380,000 or so distinct CDR3 sequences, roughly half of them seen just once; the ten biggest clones take up over 40%. The sample providers were healthy Caucasian people from Russia, aged about 6 to 100. A word on this clonotype: Its antigen remains unidentified.

Study-wide results and caveats: Unknown CMV status may confound age-related changes in expanded clones. Per-million-T-cell TCR beta diversity fell roughly linearly with age.

The V call is TRBV11-2, the J call TRBJ2-7; 9 nucleotides align to TRBD1. The tail of the sequence fits TRBJ2-4 better, so the J call may be wrong. Sequencing was carried out using blood. The sequence came from a man in his sixties in good health. The CDR3 loop reads CASSFLQGAGKNIQYF. The CDR3 nucleotides read TGTGCCAGCAGCTTCTTACAGGGGGCTGGCAAAAACATTCAGTACTTC.